This passage covers 24 T cell receptor beta chains from one sample sequenced in a study of cytomegalovirus exposure and HLA in healthy donors. Vbeta (60) and Jbeta (13) primers were used in the PCR. Produced via immunoSEQ multiplex PCR; TCRdb's table is partial and in-frame only. In the table there are under 150,000 clones, around 87% of which are singletons. Material for sequencing was PBMCs. Receptor source: a woman aged 30 to 39 in good health and CMV-seronegative.

The chain is built from TRBV7-2 and TRBJ2-2, with D unresolved. The CDR3 has 13 amino acids. Germline V gene lookup returns CDR1 SGHTA and CDR2 FQGNSA. The V gene lost 4 bases and the J gene lost 2 bases, with 5 bases spanning the gap. CDR3 nucleotide sequence: TGTGCCAGCAGCTCTCCTAACACCGGGGAGCTGTTTTTT. The encoded protein is CASSSPNTGELFF.

J is TRBJ2-1 and V is TRBV11-2, with 10 bases fitting TRBD1. The germline V gene has CDR1 SGHAT and CDR2 FQNNGV. V lost 2 bases, J lost 9 bases, and 16 bases stayed unmatched. The CDR3 runs to 18 residues. For the CDR3, the DNA is TGTGCCAGCAGCTTATTCGTGCGGGCGGGGACAGGGGTCATTGAGCAGTTCTTC. Translated, it gives CASSLFVRAGTGVIEQFF.

This rearrangement joins TRBV7-9 to TRBJ2-5, with TRBD2 matching over 7 bases. The CDR3 is made up of 17 amino acids. CDR1 and CDR2 from the germline V gene are SEHNR and FQNEAQ (reference sequence). With V trimmed by 1 base and J by 1 base, 9 bases remained unmatched. CDR3 bases: TGTGCCAGCAGCTTAGGCTTAGGATCTAGCGGCCAAGAGACCCAGTACTTC. Translation: CASSLGLGSSGQETQYF. Using reference TRBV7-9 and TRBJ2-5 for the parts outside the CDR3, the full variable domain is DTGVSQNPRHKITKRGQNVTFRCDPISEHNRLYWYRQTLGQGPEFLTYFQNEAQLEKSRLLSDRFSAERPKGSFSTLEIQRTEQGDSAMYLCASSLGLGSSGQETQYFGPGTRLLVL.

The chain has TRBV5-4 and TRBJ2-1; 8 nucleotides agree with TRBD2. This CDR3 has 16 amino acids. The V gene's germline CDR1 is SGHNT and CDR2 YYREEE (reference sequence). V gave up 5 bases and J gave up 4 bases; unmatched junction bases: 11. CDR3 protein: CASSPRGGGFYNEQFF. The CDR3 DNA reads TGTGCCAGCAGTCCCCGCGGCGGGGGGTTTTACAATGAGCAGTTCTTC.

The rearrangement joins TRBV18 to TRBJ2-5, with D unclear. The CDR3 contains 12 residues. V lost 3 bases and J 3 bases, leaving 5 bases between the germline ends. The germline V gene encodes CDR1 KGHSH and CDR2 LQKENI. The CDR3 DNA follows: TGTGCCAGCTCACCCGGAGAAGAGACCCAGTACTTC. It translates to CASSPGEETQYF.

This chain uses TRBV5-1 with TRBJ1-1; D might be TRBD1 (5 bases). V was shortened by 1 base and J by 0 bases, with 10 bases between the two germline ends. Germline V lookup: CDR1 SGHRS, CDR2 YFSETQ. There are 15 residues in the CDR3. The CDR3 DNA is TGCGCCAGCAGCTTGACACAGGCCATGAACACTGAAGCTTTCTTT. Translated: CASSLTQAMNTEAFF. Looking up the rest from reference TRBV5-1 and TRBJ1-1 gives the full variable domain: KAGVTQTPRYLIKTRGQQVTLSCSPISGHRSVSWYQQTPGQGLQFLFEYFSETQRNKGNFPGRFSGRQFSNSRSEMNVSTLELGDSALYLCASSLTQAMNTEAFFGQGTRLTVV.

The chain links TRBV9 to TRBJ2-5; TRBD2 aligns across 7 bases. There are 15 residues in the CDR3. The trim removed 3 bases at V and 2 bases at J, leaving 7 bases unmatched. CDR1 and CDR2 (germline): SGDLS, YYNGEE. The CDR3, as DNA: TGTGCCAGCAGCGCCCAGCCGGGACTACAAGAGACCCAGTACTTC. It encodes CASSAQPGLQETQYF.

The V call is TRBV18, the J call TRBJ2-6; no clear D. V dropped 3 bases and J dropped 0 bases, with 21 bases sitting between them. This CDR3 region has 20 residues. CDR1 is KGHSH and CDR2 is LQKENI in the germline V gene. As DNA, the CDR3 is TGTGCCAGCTCACCGCGTACACCCGCCGCGGAGAACTCTGGGGCCAACGTCCTGACTTTC. As protein: CASSPRTPAAENSGANVLTF.

The V call is TRBV15, the J call TRBJ1-5, with D possibly matching TRBD1 (5 bases). Germline lookup yields CDR1 LNHNV and CDR2 YYDKDF (reference sequence). The CDR3 sequence is 17 residues long. V was clipped by 2 bases and J by 3 bases, with 17 bases between them. The CDR3 spells CATSRFRAAGDNQPQHF. The CDR3 coding sequence is TGTGCCACCAGCAGATTCCGGGCCGCGGGGGACAATCAGCCCCAGCATTTT.

The rearrangement links TRBV5-1 to TRBJ2-1; TRBD2 matches at 8 bases. After removal of 7 bases from V and 6 bases from J, the junction contained 12 bases not matched to a gene. The CDR3 has 15 amino acids. The germline gives CDR1 SGHRS, CDR2 YFSETQ. Written as DNA, the CDR3 is TGCGCCAGCCGGATCAGCGGGAGAGGGTTCAATGAGCAGTTCTTC. Its translation is CASRISGRGFNEQFF.

V is TRBV13 and J is TRBJ2-5; D is unresolved. TRBJ2-7 explains the end of the DNA better; the J call may be wrong. The CDR3 has 15 residues. Germline V gene sequence: CDR1 PRHDT, CDR2 FYEKMQ (reference sequence). CDR3 loop: CASSPSRPRSYEQYF. In DNA, the CDR3 is TGTGCCAGCAGCCCCTCCAGGCCCCGCTCCTACGAGCAGTACTTC.

The sample holds a few counts of this clone. The chain has TRBV6-5 and TRBJ1-2, with a tentative D call TRBD1 (5 bases). Per the germline V gene, CDR1 is MNHEY and CDR2 is SVGAGI. The CDR3 has 15 amino acids. Trimming shortened V by 0 bases and J by 4 bases, and 12 bases separated the two germline ends. The CDR3 sequence is CASSYSQGLGYGYTF. The CDR3 bases are TGTGCCAGCAGTTACTCTCAGGGTCTTGGCTATGGCTACACCTTC.

The J gene is TRBJ2-1, the V gene TRBV11-2; no firm D call. Looked up from germline, CDR1 is SGHAT and CDR2 is FQNNGV. The CDR3 sequence is 13 residues long. V lost 1 base and J lost 9, with 10 bases in between. The CDR3 loop is CASSLAPETEQFF. The CDR3 nucleotides are TGTGCCAGCAGCTTAGCCCCAGAAACTGAGCAGTTCTTC.

The chain couples TRBV19 to TRBJ2-7; D ambiguous. The CDR3 runs to 12 residues. Germline V lookup: CDR1 LNHDA, CDR2 SQIVND (reference sequence). V shed 4 bases and J shed 3 bases, with 7 bases lying between them. DNA for the CDR3: TGTGCCAGTAGTACAGGCCTCTACGAGCAGTACTTC. This codes for CASSTGLYEQYF.

The chain links TRBV7-2 to TRBJ1-2, with 8 bases aligning to TRBD1. The CDR3 consists of 14 residues. Germline CDR1 reads SGHTA; CDR2 reads FQGNSA. Losses at the gene ends were 5 bases for V and 8 bases for J; bases not matched to a gene: 10. The CDR3 coding sequence is TGTGCCAGCAGCCCCTACTACAGGGGGGAAGGCTACACCTTC. Protein: CASSPYYRGEGYTF.

V is TRBV28 and J is TRBJ2-7; D gene uncertain. The V and J ends lost 7 bases and 4 bases respectively, with 17 bases between them. There are 14 residues in the CDR3. The germline CDR1 and CDR2 sequences are MDHEN and SYDVKM. CDR3 region: CASTLSPGGYEQYF. The CDR3 bases are TGTGCCAGCACCCTTTCACCGGGTGGATACGAGCAGTACTTC.

The gene calls are TRBV6-6 and TRBJ1-3; 7 bases align to TRBD1. V lost 2 bases and J lost 0; bases outside the gene matches: 1. Germline V gene data show CDR1 as MNHNY and CDR2 as SVGAGI (reference sequence). The CDR3 runs to 15 residues. The CDR3 DNA reads TGTGCCAGCAGTTACGGACAGGCCTCTGGAAACACCATATATTTT. Protein product: CASSYGQASGNTIYF.

This clone was detected only a few times. The chain is built from TRBV7-6 and TRBJ2-7; D is possibly TRBD1 (5 bases). The CDR3 consists of 14 residues. The ends were cut back, 1 base at V and 2 bases at J, with 9 bases in the middle. Germline V lookup: CDR1 SGHVS, CDR2 FNYEAQ. The CDR3: CASSLVDSTYEQYF. The CDR3 DNA reads as TGTGCCAGCAGCTTAGTCGACAGTACCTACGAGCAGTACTTC.

This clone was picked up one time. V and J are TRBV7-3 and TRBJ2-2; TRBD1 is a possible D gene (5 bases). Trimming removed 0 bases at V and 2 bases at J, with 7 bases between. The CDR3 loop spans 15 amino acids. Germline CDR1 reads SGHTA; CDR2 reads FQGTGA. The CDR3 DNA reads as TGTGCCAGCAGCTTAACAGGGGCAAACACCGGGGAGCTGTTTTTT. This gives the protein CASSLTGANTGELFF.

This clone has just a few counts. This chain joins TRBV7-3 and TRBJ1-5, with 7 bases fitting TRBD1. Trimming at V came to 5 bases and at J to 0 bases, leaving 10 bases not matched to a gene. The CDR3 spans 17 residues. Per the germline V gene, CDR1 is SGHTA and CDR2 is FQGTGA. CDR3 protein: CASSLIDRDPSNQPQHF. As DNA, the CDR3 is TGTGCCAGCAGCCTAATTGACAGGGACCCTAGCAATCAGCCCCAGCATTTT.

CDR3 protein: CASRGQGIRQPQHF. CDR3 sequence (DNA): TGTGCCAGCAGGGGTCAGGGAATCAGGCAGCCCCAGCATTTT. The rearrangement uses TRBV6-5 and TRBJ1-5; the D gene is possibly TRBD1 (5 bases). The germline CDR1 and CDR2 sequences are MNHEY and SVGAGI. This CDR3 contains 14 residues. V lost 6 bases, J lost 7 bases, and 16 bases lay in between.

Points on this clone: Other DNA sequences in this specimen translate into the identical CDR3. V gene TRBV19 combines with J gene TRBJ1-1; 8 bases are a match to TRBD1. V lost 9 bases, J lost 12 bases, and 9 bases stayed unmatched. The CDR3 covers 11 residues. Germline V lookup: CDR1 LNHDA, CDR2 SQIVND (reference sequence). The CDR3 loop reads CASTQGASSFF. Here the CDR3 DNA reads TGTGCCAGCACTCAGGGGGCATCTTCTTTCTTT.

The genes are TRBV27 and TRBJ2-1, with TRBD2 matching 14 bases. CDR1 and CDR2 from the germline V gene are MNHEY and SMNVEV (reference sequence). The CDR3 loop spans 17 amino acids. V gave up 2 bases and J gave up 3 bases; unmatched junction bases: 3. CDR3: CASSLGTSGSSYNEQFF. The CDR3 nucleotides read TGTGCCAGCAGTTTAGGGACTAGCGGGAGTAGCTACAATGAGCAGTTCTTC.

The rearrangement uses TRBV28 and TRBJ2-7; 9 positions agree with TRBD1. CDR3 length: 15 amino acids. V dropped 6 bases and J dropped 2; count of bases not matched to a gene: 8. Germline values: CDR1 MDHEN, CDR2 SYDVKM. The CDR3 spells CASSSAGQGPYEQYF. In nucleotides, the CDR3 is TGTGCCAGCAGCTCCGCGGGACAGGGACCCTACGAGCAGTACTTC. Full variable domain (rest looked up from reference TRBV28 and TRBJ2-7): DVKVTQSSRYLVKRTGEKVFLECVQDMDHENMFWYRQDPGLGLRLIYFSYDVKMKEKGDIPEGYSVSREKKERFSLILESASTNQTSMYLCASSSAGQGPYEQYFGPGTRLTVT.